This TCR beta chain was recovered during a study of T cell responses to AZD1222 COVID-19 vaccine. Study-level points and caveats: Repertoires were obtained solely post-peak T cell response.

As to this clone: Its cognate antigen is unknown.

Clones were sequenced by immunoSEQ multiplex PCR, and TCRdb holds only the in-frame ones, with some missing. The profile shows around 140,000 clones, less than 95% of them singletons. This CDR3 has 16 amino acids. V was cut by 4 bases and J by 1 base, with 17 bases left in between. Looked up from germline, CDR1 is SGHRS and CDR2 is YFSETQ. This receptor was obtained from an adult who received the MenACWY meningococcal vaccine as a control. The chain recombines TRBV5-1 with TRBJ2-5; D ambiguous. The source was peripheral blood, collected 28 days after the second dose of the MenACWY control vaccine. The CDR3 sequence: CASSPPGPAFQETQYF. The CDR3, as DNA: TGCGCCAGCAGCCCCCCTGGGCCAGCCTTCCAAGAGACCCAGTACTTC.